Following are 14 T cell receptor beta chains from one sample sequenced in a study of vaccination and CD4 T cells after COVID-19. The treatment was: approximately 10-day PBMC culture with coronavirus spike peptide pools or control peptides (ViraFEST assay). Their cognate antigens are unknown. The Oncomine TCR Beta short-read assay was applied to DNA of cultured CD4+ T cells. One entry per CDR3 protein, called by TCRdb with MiXCR from the PCR reads. The table lists 20,000 or so distinct CDR3 sequences, around 38% of them singletons. The material was CD4+ T cells from blood, cultured in vitro, obtained before SARS-CoV-2 vaccination. These receptor sequences come from a human donor who received a COVID-19 vaccine.

The sample holds a few counts of this clonotype. This chain uses TRBV19 with TRBJ2-5, with a tentative D call TRBD2 (6 bases). Germline V gene lookup returns CDR1 LNHDA and CDR2 SQIVND (reference sequence). V dropped 3 bases and J dropped 2 bases, with 13 bases sitting between them. The length of the CDR3 is 15 residues. The CDR3 here is CASSMVPGVQETQYF. In DNA, the CDR3 is TGTGCCAGTAGTATGGTACCGGGGGTACAAGAGACCCAGTACTTC.

The chain carries TRBV6-1 and TRBJ2-3; TRBD2 matches 8 bases. With V trimmed by 6 bases and J by 3 bases, 14 bases remained unmatched. There are 17 residues in the CDR3. Germline CDR1 MNHNS, CDR2 SASEGT. The DNA for the CDR3 is TGTGCCAGCAGCCCTATCAGCGCGGGGGGCACTACAGATACGCAGTATTTT. Its protein product is CASSPISAGGTTDTQYF.

The chain links TRBV19 to TRBJ2-3, with TRBD2 matching 12 bases. V dropped 8 bases and J dropped 5; count of bases not matched to a gene: 11. CDR1 is LNHDA and CDR2 is SQIVND in the germline V gene (reference sequence). CDR3 length equals 16 residues. DNA of the CDR3: TGTGCCAGTCGCGGACTAGCGGGGCAACATGGAGATACGCAGTATTTT. Its translation is CASRGLAGQHGDTQYF.

The rearrangement joins TRBV11-2 to TRBJ2-1, with 7 bases identical to TRBD2. The germline gives CDR1 SGHAT, CDR2 FQNNGV. The CDR3 spans 12 residues. The V and J ends lost 0 bases and 12 bases, in that order; junction bases with no gene match: 2. CDR3 amino acids: CASSLEGTTQFF. CDR3 nucleotide sequence: TGTGCCAGCAGCTTAGAGGGGACTACGCAGTTCTTC. The complete variable domain, with remaining parts taken from reference TRBV11-2 and TRBJ2-1, reads EAGVAQSPRYKIIEKRQSVAFWCNPISGHATLYWYQQILGQGPKLLIQFQNNGVVDDSQLPKDRFSAERLKGVDSTLKIQPAKLEDSAVYLCASSLEGTTQFFGPGTRLTVL.

The chain uses TRBV19 and TRBJ1-1; 12 nucleotides agree with TRBD1. The V gene end was trimmed by 3 bases and the J gene end by 4 bases; junction bases not matched to a gene: 6. Per germline, CDR1 LNHDA and CDR2 SQIVND (reference sequence). The CDR3 contains 16 residues. The CDR3 sequence: CASSMGQGALSTEAFF. The DNA for the CDR3 is TGTGCCAGTAGTATGGGACAGGGGGCTTTGAGCACTGAAGCTTTCTTT.

This clonotype was seen more than once but under ten times. The chain has TRBV7-6 and TRBJ2-7; TRBD2 is a possible D gene (6 bases). With 2 bases removed from V and 6 bases from J, the gap between germline ends came to 14 bases. The CDR3 loop spans 14 amino acids. Germline V gene data show CDR1 as SGHVS and CDR2 as FNYEAQ. The CDR3 sequence: CASSLTRGAGEQYF. CDR3 coding DNA: TGTGCCAGCAGCTTAACGAGGGGAGCGGGCGAGCAGTACTTC.

V gene TRBV2 combines with J gene TRBJ2-7; 9 nucleotides align to TRBD2. V gave up 4 bases and J gave up 4 bases; unmatched junction bases: 5. The CDR3 runs to 14 residues. Germline CDR1 and CDR2: SNHLY and FYNNEI. The CDR3 region has the DNA TGTGCCAGCAGTGGGACTAGCGAGGGGTACGAGCAGTACTTC. This translates into CASSGTSEGYEQYF.

This chain uses TRBV7-2 with TRBJ2-3; D is unresolved. The CDR3 sequence is 13 residues long. Germline CDR1 and CDR2: SGHTA and FQGNSA. Trimming stripped 3 bases from V and 1 base from J, with 5 bases between. The CDR3 loop reads CASSFRGTDTQYF. The DNA of the CDR3 is TGTGCCAGCAGCTTCCGGGGCACAGATACGCAGTATTTT.

This chain uses TRBV28 with TRBJ2-5, with D perhaps matching TRBD1 or TRBD2 (5 bases each). Germline loops: CDR1 MDHEN, CDR2 SYDVKM. This CDR3 has 15 amino acids. Trimming pared 6 bases from V and 5 bases from J, leaving 19 bases between. The CDR3 coding sequence is TGTGCCAGCAGCTCCGGGGACGCGCGCGGGGAGACCCAGTACTTC. Its protein product is CASSSGDARGETQYF.

The gene calls are TRBV9 and TRBJ2-3; 11 nucleotides agree with TRBD2. The CDR3 length is 15 residues. In germline, CDR1 is SGDLS, CDR2 YYNGEE. V lost 2 bases, J lost 7 bases, and 6 bases stayed unmatched. As DNA, the CDR3 is TGTGCCAGCAGCGTGATAGCGGGGGGGCGTTATACGCAGTATTTT. It is translated as CASSVIAGGRYTQYF.

The gene calls are TRBV4-1 and TRBJ1-1; 10 positions agree with TRBD1. This CDR3 region has 19 residues. Germline V gene data show CDR1 as MGHRA and CDR2 as YSYEKL. The V and J ends lost 3 bases and 4 bases, in that order; junction bases with no gene match: 17. CDR3 sequence reads: CASSHPTPGQGSYLTEAFF. CDR3 coding DNA: TGCGCCAGCAGCCACCCCACACCGGGACAGGGGAGCTATCTCACTGAAGCTTTCTTT.

V usage is TRBV20-1 and J usage is TRBJ2-7; TRBD2 matches 7 bases. V was pared by 3 bases and J by 4 bases, with 3 bases of the junction left unmatched. The CDR3 extends over 12 amino acids. Germline-derived CDR1 and CDR2 are DFQATT and SNEGSKA (reference sequence). The CDR3 protein is CSASGGSYEQYF. The CDR3 DNA is TGCAGTGCTAGCGGGGGGTCGTACGAGCAGTACTTC.

This sequence joins TRBV7-9 and TRBJ1-1, with D hard to call. Per germline, CDR1 SEHNR and CDR2 FQNEAQ (reference sequence). The CDR3 is made up of 18 amino acids. The V gene lost 5 bases and the J gene lost 0 bases, with 22 bases spanning the gap. As DNA, the CDR3 is TGTGCCAGCAGCCCTCTGGGTCTTGGAGCCGTCATGAACACTGAAGCTTTCTTT. Residues: CASSPLGLGAVMNTEAFF.

This clonotype was seen a handful of times. The V and J genes are TRBV7-8 and TRBJ2-7; 11 bases match TRBD1. The CDR3 consists of 15 residues. The V gene end was trimmed by 5 bases and the J gene end by 2 bases; junction bases not matched to a gene: 5. CDR1 SGHVS and CDR2 FQNEAQ come from the germline V gene. The CDR3 nucleotides are TGTGCCAGCAGCCGGGGACAGGGGGGAACCTACGAGCAGTACTTC. It is translated as CASSRGQGGTYEQYF.